The clone carrying this T cell receptor (beta chain) was observed a single time. These data originate in a study of shared T cell receptors in the human thymus. The repertoire was sequenced with immunoSEQ multiplex PCR; TCRdb's copy has only in-frame clones and lacks some. This repertoire shows hundreds of thousands of clones, more than 75% found once; its top ten account for over 0.008%. These data are also associated with another study on human thymus T cells. That study adds: Thymic samples were excised during corrective heart operations. Related studies noted strongly shared thymic repertoires across unrelated people.

Sequenced input: thymocytes. This sequence originates from a boy less than two years old with a congenital heart defect.

The CDR3 protein is CASSQDLQAGANVLTF. For the CDR3, the DNA is TGCGCCAGCAGCCAAGATTTGCAGGCTGGGGCCAACGTCCTGACTTTC. The rearrangement uses TRBV4-3 and TRBJ2-6; D is unclear. The CDR3 contains 16 residues. Trimming shortened V by 0 bases and J by 2 bases, and 8 bases separated the two germline ends. CDR1 and CDR2 (germline): LGHNA, YSLEER.